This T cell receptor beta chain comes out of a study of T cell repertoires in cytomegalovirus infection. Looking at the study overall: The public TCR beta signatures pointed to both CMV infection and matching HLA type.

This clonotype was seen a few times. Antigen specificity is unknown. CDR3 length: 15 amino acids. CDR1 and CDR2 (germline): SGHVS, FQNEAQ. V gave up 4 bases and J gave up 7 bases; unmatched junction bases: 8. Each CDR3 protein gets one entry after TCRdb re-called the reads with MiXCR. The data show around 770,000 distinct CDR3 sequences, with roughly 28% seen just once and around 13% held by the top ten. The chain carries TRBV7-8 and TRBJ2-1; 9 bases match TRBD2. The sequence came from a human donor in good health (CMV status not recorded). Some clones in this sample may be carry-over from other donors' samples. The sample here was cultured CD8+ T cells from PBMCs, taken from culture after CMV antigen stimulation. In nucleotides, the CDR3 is TGTGCCAGCAGCTCACCGCCTAGCGGGGTAAATGAGCAGTTCTTC. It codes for CASSSPPSGVNEQFF.